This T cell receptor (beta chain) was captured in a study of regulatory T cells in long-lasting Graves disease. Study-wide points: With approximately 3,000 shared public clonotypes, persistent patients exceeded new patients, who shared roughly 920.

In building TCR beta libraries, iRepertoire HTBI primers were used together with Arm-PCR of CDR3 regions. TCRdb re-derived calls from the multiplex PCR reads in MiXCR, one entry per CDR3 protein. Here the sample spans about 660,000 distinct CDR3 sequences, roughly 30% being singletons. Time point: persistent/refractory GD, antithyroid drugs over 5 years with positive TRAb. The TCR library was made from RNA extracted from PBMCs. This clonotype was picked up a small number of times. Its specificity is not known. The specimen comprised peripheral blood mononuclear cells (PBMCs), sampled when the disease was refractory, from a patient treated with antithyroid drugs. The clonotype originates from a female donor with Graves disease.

The CDR3 loop is CASSWGQGATEAFF. The CDR3 bases are TGCGCCAGCAGCTGGGGACAGGGGGCAACTGAAGCTTTCTTT. This chain links TRBV5-1 with TRBJ1-1; 12 bases match TRBD1. Trimming at V came to 3 bases and at J to 5 bases, leaving 2 bases not matched to a gene. Germline V gene data show CDR1 as SGHRS and CDR2 as YFSETQ. CDR3 length: 14 residues.